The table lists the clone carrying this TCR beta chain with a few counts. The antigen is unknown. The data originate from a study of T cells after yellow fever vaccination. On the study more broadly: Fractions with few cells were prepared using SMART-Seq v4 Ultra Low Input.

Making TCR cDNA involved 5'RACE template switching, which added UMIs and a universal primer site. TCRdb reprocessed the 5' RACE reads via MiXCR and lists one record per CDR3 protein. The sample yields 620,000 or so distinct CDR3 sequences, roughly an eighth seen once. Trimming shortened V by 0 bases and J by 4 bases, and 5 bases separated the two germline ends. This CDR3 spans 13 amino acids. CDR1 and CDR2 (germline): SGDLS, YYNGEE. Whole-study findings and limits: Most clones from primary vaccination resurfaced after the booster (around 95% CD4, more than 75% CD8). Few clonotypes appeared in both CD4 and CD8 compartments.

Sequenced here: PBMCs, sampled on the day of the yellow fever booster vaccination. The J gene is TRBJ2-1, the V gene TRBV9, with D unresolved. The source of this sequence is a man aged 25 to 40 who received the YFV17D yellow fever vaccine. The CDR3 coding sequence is TGTGCCAGCAGCGTAGAGTATTACAATGAGCAGTTCTTC. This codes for CASSVEYYNEQFF.